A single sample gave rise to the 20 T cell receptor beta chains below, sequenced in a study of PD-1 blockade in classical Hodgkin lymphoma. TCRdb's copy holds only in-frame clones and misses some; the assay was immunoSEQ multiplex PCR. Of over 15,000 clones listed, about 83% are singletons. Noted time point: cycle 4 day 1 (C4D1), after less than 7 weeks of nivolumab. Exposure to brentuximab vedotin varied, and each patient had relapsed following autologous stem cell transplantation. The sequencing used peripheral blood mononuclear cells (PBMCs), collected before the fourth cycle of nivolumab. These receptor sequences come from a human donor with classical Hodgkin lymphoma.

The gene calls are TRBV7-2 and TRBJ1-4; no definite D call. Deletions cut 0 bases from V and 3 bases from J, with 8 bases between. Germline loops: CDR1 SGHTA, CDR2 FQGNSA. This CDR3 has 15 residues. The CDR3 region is CASSLARLANEKLFF. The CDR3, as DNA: TGTGCCAGCAGCTTAGCACGCCTCGCTAATGAAAAACTGTTTTTT.

CDR3 sequence reads: CASSQDRLTSGPQETQYF. The CDR3 coding sequence is TGTGCCAGCAGCCAAGATAGGTTGACTAGCGGGCCCCAAGAGACCCAGTACTTC. This chain connects TRBV4-2 to TRBJ2-5; TRBD2 aligns across 10 bases. V trimming: 0 bases; J trimming: 1 base; junction bases outside the gene matches: 8. Germline assignment: CDR1 LGHNA and CDR2 YNFKEQ. The CDR3 runs to 18 residues.

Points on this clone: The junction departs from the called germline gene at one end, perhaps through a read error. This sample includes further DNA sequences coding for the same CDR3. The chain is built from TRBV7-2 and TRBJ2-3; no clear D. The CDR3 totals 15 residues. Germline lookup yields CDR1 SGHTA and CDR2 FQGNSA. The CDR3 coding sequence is TGCGCCAGCAGCCAAGATCGGCAGGCCACAGATACGCAGTATTTT. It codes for CASSQDRQATDTQYF.

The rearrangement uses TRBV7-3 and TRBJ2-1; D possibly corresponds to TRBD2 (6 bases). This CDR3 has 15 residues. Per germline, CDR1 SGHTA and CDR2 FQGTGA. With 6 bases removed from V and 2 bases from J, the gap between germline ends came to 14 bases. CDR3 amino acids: CASSPIAATYNEQFF. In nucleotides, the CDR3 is TGTGCCAGCAGTCCTATAGCGGCGACCTACAATGAGCAGTTCTTC.

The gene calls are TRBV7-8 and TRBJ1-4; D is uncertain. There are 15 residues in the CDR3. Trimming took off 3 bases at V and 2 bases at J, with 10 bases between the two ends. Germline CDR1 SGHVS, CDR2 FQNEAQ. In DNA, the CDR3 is TGTGCCAGCAGCTTCAGCGGTGCCACTAATGAAAAACTGTTTTTT. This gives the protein CASSFSGATNEKLFF.

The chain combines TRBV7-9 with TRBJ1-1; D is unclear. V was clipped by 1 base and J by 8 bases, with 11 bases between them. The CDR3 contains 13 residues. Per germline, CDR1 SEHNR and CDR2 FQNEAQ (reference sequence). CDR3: CASSLETAKEAFF. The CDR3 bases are TGTGCCAGCAGCTTAGAAACGGCAAAGGAAGCTTTCTTT.

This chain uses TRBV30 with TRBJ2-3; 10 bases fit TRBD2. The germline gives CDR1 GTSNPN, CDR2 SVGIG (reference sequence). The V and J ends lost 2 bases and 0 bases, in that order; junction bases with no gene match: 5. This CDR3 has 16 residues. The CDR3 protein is CAWSQGTSASTDTQYF. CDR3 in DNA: TGTGCCTGGAGTCAGGGGACTAGCGCTAGCACAGATACGCAGTATTTT. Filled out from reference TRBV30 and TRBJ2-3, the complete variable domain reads SQTIHQWPATLVQPVGSPLSLECTVEGTSNPNLYWYRQAAGRGLQLLFYSVGIGQISSEVPQNLSASRPQDRQFILSSKKLLLSDSGFYLCAWSQGTSASTDTQYFGPGTRLTVL.

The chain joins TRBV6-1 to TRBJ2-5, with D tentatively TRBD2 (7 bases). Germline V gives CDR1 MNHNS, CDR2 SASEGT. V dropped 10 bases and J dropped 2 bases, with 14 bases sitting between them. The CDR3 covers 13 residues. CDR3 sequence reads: CAIRGAVQETQYF. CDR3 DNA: TGTGCCATCCGGGGGGCTGTACAAGAGACCCAGTACTTC.

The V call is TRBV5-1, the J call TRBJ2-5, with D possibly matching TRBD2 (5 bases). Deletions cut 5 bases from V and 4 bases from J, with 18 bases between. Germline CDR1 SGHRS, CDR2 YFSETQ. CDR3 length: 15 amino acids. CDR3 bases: TGCGCCAGCAGTGGGAGACAACCGGACGCAGAGACCCAGTACTTC. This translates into CASSGRQPDAETQYF. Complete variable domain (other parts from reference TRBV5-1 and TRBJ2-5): KAGVTQTPRYLIKTRGQQVTLSCSPISGHRSVSWYQQTPGQGLQFLFEYFSETQRNKGNFPGRFSGRQFSNSRSEMNVSTLELGDSALYLCASSGRQPDAETQYFGPGTRLLVL.

The CDR3 coding sequence is TGTGCCAGCTCCCCTGGGGGGGCGGGCAATCAGCCCCAGCATTTT. It specifies CASSPGGAGNQPQHF. This chain uses TRBV18 with TRBJ1-5; D perhaps matches TRBD1 (6 bases). Germline V gene data show CDR1 as KGHSH and CDR2 as LQKENI. Trimming shortened V by 6 bases and J by 2 bases, and 14 bases separated the two germline ends. The CDR3 has 15 amino acids. Full variable domain (missing parts from reference TRBV18 and TRBJ1-5): NAGVMQNPRHLVRRRGQEARLRCSPMKGHSHVYWYRQLPEEGLKFMVYLQKENIIDESGMPKERFSAEFPKEGPSILRIQQVVRGDSAAYFCASSPGGAGNQPQHFGDGTRLSIL.

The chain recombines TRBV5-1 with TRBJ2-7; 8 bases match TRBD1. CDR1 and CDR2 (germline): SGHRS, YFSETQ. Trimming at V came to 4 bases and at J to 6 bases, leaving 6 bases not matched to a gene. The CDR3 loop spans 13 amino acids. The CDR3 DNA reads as TGCGCCAGCAGCGACCAGGGGGCTGGCGAGCAGTACTTC. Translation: CASSDQGAGEQYF.

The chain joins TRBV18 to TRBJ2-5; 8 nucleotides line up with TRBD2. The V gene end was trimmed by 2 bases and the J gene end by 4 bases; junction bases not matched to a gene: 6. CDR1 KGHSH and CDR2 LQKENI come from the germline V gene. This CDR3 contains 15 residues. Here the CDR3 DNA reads TGTGCCAGCTCACCAGCGCGGGGGGTCGGAGAGACCCAGTACTTC. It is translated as CASSPARGVGETQYF.

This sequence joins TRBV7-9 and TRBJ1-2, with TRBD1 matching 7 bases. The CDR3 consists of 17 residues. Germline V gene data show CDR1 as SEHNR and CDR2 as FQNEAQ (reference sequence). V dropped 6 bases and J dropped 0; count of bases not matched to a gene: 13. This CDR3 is CASRRGGTVKTNYGYTF. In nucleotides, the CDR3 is TGTGCCAGCAGGCGGGGCGGGACAGTGAAAACTAACTATGGCTACACCTTC.

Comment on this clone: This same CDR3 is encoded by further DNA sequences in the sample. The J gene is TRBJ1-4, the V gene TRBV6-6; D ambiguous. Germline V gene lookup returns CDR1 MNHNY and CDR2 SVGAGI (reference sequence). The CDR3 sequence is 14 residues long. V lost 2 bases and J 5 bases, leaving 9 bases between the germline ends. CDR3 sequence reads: CASSYERGNEKLFF. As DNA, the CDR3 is TGTGCCAGCAGTTACGAGAGAGGAAATGAAAAACTGTTTTTT.

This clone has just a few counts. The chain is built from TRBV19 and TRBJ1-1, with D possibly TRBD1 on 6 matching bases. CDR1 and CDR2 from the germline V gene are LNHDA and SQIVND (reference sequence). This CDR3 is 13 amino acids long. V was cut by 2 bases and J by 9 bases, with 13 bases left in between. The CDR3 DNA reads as TGTGCCAGTAGTATAAAACAGGGTTGGCAAGCTTTCTTT. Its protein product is CASSIKQGWQAFF.

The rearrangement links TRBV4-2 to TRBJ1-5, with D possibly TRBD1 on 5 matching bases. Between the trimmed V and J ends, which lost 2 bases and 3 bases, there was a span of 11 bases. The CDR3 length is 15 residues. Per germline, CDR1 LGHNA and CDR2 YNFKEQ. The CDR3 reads CASSQSQTVNQPQHF. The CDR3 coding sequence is TGTGCCAGCAGCCAATCCCAGACAGTCAATCAGCCCCAGCATTTT.

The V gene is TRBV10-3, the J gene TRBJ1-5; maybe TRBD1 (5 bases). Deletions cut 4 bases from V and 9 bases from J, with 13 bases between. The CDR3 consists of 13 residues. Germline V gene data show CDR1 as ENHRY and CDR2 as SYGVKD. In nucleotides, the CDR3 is TGTGCCATCAGTGGGGACTTAGCCTCGCCCCAGCATTTT. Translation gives CAISGDLASPQHF.

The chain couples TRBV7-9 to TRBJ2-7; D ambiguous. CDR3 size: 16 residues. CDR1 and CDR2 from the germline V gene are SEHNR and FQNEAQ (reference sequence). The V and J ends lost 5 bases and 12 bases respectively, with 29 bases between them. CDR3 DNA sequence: TGTGCCAGCAGCCAGACACATCTACGGCAGGAATTAATCGGGTACTTC. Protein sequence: CASSQTHLRQELIGYF.

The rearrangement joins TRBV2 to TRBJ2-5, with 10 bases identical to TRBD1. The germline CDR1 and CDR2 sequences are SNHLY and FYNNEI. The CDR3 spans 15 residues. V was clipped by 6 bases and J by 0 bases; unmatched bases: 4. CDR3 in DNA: TGTGCCAGCAGGGGGGACAGGGGACACCAAGAGACCCAGTACTTC. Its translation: CASRGDRGHQETQYF.

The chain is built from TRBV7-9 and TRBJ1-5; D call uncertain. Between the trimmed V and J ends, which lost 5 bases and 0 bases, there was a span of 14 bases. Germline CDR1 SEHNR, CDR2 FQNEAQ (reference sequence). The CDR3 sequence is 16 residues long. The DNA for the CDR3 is TGTGCCAGCAGCCGCCCAAACAGTTATAGCAATCAGCCCCAGCATTTT. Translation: CASSRPNSYSNQPQHF.